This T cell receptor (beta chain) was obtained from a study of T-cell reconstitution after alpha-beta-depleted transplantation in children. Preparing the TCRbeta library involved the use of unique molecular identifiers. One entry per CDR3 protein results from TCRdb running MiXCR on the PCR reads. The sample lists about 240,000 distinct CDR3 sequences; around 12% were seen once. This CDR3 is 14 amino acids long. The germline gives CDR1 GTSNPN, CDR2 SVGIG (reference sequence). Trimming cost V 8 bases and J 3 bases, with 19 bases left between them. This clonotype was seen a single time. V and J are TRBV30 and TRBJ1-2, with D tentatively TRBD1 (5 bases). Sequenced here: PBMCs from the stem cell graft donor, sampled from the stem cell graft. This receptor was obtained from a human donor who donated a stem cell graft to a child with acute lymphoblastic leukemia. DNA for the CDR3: TGTGCCCGCTCCAGGGTTCAACTTCACTATGGCTACACCTTC. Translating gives CARSRVQLHYGYTF.